This T cell receptor beta chain was sequenced for a study of OX40 agonist ivuxolimab in advanced cancers. Study summary: Patients were roughly 81% male with ages roughly 20 to 90, mean about 60. Three patients, one with hepatocellular carcinoma and two with cutaneous melanoma, achieved partial responses.

The repertoire was sequenced with immunoSEQ multiplex PCR; TCRdb's copy has only in-frame clones and lacks some. The data hold roughly 59,000 clones, with around 90% observed a single time. Germline loops: CDR1 MNHEY, CDR2 SVGAGI. The CDR3 is 14 residues long. V dropped 5 bases and J dropped 2 bases, with 12 bases sitting between them. Samples were taken at baseline and on day 1 of cycles 4 and 7. The chain carries TRBV6-5 and TRBJ2-5; tentatively, D is TRBD2 (5 bases). The sequence came from an adult with an advanced solid tumor such as melanoma, head and neck, liver or kidney cancer. The specimen was CD4+ or CD8+ T cells sorted from blood, collected in a trial of the OX40 agonist ivuxolimab. CDR3 residues: CASSASRVQETQYF. CDR3 nucleotides: TGTGCCAGCAGTGCTAGCCGGGTTCAAGAGACCCAGTACTTC.